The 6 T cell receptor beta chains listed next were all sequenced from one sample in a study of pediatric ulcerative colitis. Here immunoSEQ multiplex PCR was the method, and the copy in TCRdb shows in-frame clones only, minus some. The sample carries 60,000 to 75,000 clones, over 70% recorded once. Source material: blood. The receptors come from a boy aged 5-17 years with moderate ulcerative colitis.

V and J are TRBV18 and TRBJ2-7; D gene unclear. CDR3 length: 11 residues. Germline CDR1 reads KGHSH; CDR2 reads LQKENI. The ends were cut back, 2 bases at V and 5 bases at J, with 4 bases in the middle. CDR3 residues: CASSPGDEQYF. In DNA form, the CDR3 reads TGTGCCAGCTCACCAGGCGACGAGCAGTACTTC.

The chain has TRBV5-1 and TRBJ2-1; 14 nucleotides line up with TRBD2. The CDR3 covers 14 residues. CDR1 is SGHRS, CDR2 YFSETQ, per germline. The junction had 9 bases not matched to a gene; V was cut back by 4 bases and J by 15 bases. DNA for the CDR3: TGCGCCAGCAGCCTCGCGACTAGCGGGGGGGAGTGGTTCTTC. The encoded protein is CASSLATSGGEWFF. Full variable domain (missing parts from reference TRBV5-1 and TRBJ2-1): KAGVTQTPRYLIKTRGQQVTLSCSPISGHRSVSWYQQTPGQGLQFLFEYFSETQRNKGNFPGRFSGRQFSNSRSEMNVSTLELGDSALYLCASSLATSGGEWFFGPGTRLTVL.

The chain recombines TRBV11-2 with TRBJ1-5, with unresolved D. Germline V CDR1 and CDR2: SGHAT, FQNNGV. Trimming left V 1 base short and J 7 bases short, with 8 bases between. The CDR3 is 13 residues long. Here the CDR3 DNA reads TGTGCCAGCAGCTTAGGAACAAGGCAGCCCCAGCATTTT. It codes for CASSLGTRQPQHF.

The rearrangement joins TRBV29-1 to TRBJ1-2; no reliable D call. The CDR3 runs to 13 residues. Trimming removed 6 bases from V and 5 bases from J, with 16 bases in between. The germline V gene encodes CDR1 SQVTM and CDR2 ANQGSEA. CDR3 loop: CSVTTLDGYGYTF. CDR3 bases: TGCAGCGTAACGACCCTGGATGGGTATGGCTACACCTTC.

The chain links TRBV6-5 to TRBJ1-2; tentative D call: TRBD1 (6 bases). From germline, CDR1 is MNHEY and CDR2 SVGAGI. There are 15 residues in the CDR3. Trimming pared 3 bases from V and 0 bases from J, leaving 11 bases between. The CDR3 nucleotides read TGTGCCAGCAGTTATACGGCAGGGGCTAACTATGGCTACACCTTC. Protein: CASSYTAGANYGYTF.

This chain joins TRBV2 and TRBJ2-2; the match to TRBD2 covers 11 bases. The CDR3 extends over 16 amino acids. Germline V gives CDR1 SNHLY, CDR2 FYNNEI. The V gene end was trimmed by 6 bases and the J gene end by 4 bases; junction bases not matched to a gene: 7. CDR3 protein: CASRVAGGPSTGELFF. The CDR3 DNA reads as TGTGCCAGCAGGGTAGCGGGAGGGCCGAGCACCGGGGAGCTGTTTTTT.